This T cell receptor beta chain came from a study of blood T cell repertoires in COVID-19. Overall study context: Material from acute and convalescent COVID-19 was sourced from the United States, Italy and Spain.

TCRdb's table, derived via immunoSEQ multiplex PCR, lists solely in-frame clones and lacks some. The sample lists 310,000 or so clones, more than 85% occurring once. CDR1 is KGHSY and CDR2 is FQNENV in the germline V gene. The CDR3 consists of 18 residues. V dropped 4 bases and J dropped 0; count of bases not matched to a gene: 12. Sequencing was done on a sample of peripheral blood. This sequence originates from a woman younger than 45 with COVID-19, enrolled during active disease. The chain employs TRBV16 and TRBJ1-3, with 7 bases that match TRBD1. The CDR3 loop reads CASSPYSGTAVSGNTIYF. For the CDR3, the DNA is TGTGCCAGCAGCCCCTACTCCGGGACAGCCGTCTCTGGAAACACCATATATTTT.